These T cell receptor beta chains were read from a single sample in a study of a mutant IDH1 vaccine in newly diagnosed glioma. Libraries were prepared by immunoSEQ multiplex PCR; TCRdb keeps only in-frame clonotypes and omits some of them. The table has 77,000 or so clones, 70% to 90% seen once; the top ten hold approximately 5.4%. These receptors are not linked to any known antigen. The source was PBMCs, collected from a glioma patient whose treatment included an IDH1 peptide vaccine. These receptors were obtained from a man in his forties with glioma. CDR3s include the opening cysteine and the closing phenylalanine or tryptophan. Fields, in order: D gene, J gene, V gene, clone size, CDR3 protein, CDR3 DNA. A D gene is named only where the DNA matches it firmly. Clone size is shown for a subset of rows, as once, few, many or a class of expanded clone.

-,TRBJ1-2,TRBV19,-,CASSNLEGQANYGYTF,TGTGCCAGTAGTAATCTCGAGGGGCAAGCTAACTATGGCTACACCTTC
-,TRBJ1-1,TRBV4-2,-,CASSQVTENTEAFF,TGTGCCAGCAGCCAAGTAACAGAGAACACTGAAGCTTTCTTT
-,TRBJ2-2,TRBV28,-,CASSLLGVGELFF,TGTGCCAGCAGTCTACTCGGGGTCGGGGAGCTGTTTTTT
TRBD2,TRBJ2-5,TRBV7-8,-,CASSFGLAGFQETQYF,TGTGCCAGCAGCTTTGGACTAGCGGGCTTCCAAGAGACCCAGTACTTC
-,TRBJ2-1,TRBV25-1,-,CASLPGVSSYNEQFF,TGTGCCAGCCTACCGGGGGTTAGCTCCTACAATGAGCAGTTCTTC
-,TRBJ1-2,TRBV4-3,-,CASSQDLSHPNYGYTF,TGCGCCAGCAGCCAAGATTTATCGCACCCTAACTATGGCTACACCTTC
TRBD1,TRBJ1-5,TRBV6-1,-,CASRPGQGLWPQHF,TGTGCCAGCAGGCCGGGACAGGGGTTATGGCCCCAGCATTTT
-,TRBJ1-2,TRBV5-4,-,CASSPAPLNYGYTF,TGTGCCAGCAGCCCCGCGCCTCTCAACTATGGCTACACCTTC
TRBD2,TRBJ2-1,TRBV18,-,CASSLDGRLAGGNEQFF,TGTGCCAGCTCACTCGATGGTCGACTAGCGGGGGGCAATGAGCAGTTCTTC
-,TRBJ1-1,TRBV5-1,-,CASSLLQMSAEAFF,TGCGCCAGCAGCTTGTTACAGATGTCCGCTGAAGCTTTCTTT
-,TRBJ2-1,TRBV29-1,-,CSVLTPGAYNEQFF,TGCAGCGTTCTTACTCCGGGAGCATACAATGAGCAGTTCTTC
-,TRBJ2-1,TRBV10-3,-,CAIMSGSYNEQFF,TGTGCCATCATGAGCGGATCCTACAATGAGCAGTTCTTC
-,TRBJ1-3,TRBV21-1,-,CASSKRALTGSGNTIYF,TGTGCCAGCAGCAAAAGGGCGCTAACAGGCTCTGGAAACACCATATATTTT
-,TRBJ2-5,TRBV6-6,-,CASSVGEGAAETQYF,TGTGCCAGCAGCGTTGGGGAGGGGGCAGCGGAGACCCAGTACTTC
TRBD1,TRBJ1-2,TRBV28,-,CASRRPGQGADGYTF,TGTGCCAGCAGAAGACCGGGACAGGGCGCGGATGGCTACACCTTC
-,TRBJ1-1,TRBV2,-,CASSTAPNTEAFF,TGTGCCAGCAGTACAGCTCCGAACACTGAAGCTTTCTTT
TRBD1,TRBJ2-7,TRBV9,-,CASSQDRGGEQYF,TGTGCCAGCTCTCAAGACAGGGGCGGCGAGCAGTACTTC
-,TRBJ2-7,TRBV13,-,CASSRTGTFGTYEQYF,TGTGCCAGCAGCAGGACCGGGACATTTGGGACATACGAGCAGTACTTC
TRBD1,TRBJ2-2,TRBV4-2,-,CASSQFIRDSNTGELFF,TGTGCCAGCAGCCAGTTCATAAGGGACAGTAACACCGGGGAGCTGTTTTTT
-,TRBJ1-6,TRBV19,few,CARHPRGSSIPNSPLHF,TGTGCCAGACATCCTAGGGGCAGTAGTATACCAAATTCACCCCTCCACTTT
TRBD1,TRBJ2-5,TRBV11-1,-,CASSRDRVQETQYF,TGTGCCAGCAGTCGGGACAGGGTCCAAGAGACCCAGTACTTC
-,TRBJ2-3,TRBV29-1,-,CSVVWRGTDTQYF,TGCAGCGTTGTCTGGCGGGGCACAGATACGCAGTATTTT
TRBD1,TRBJ2-4,TRBV11-2,-,CASSAGQALAKNIQYF,TGTGCCAGCAGCGCGGGACAGGCACTAGCCAAAAACATTCAGTACTTC
-,TRBJ1-3,TRBV7-2,-,CASSVTAVSGNTIYF,TGTGCCAGCAGCGTCACAGCGGTTTCTGGAAACACCATATATTTT
TRBD1,TRBJ2-4,TRBV6-5,-,CAKGGSLAKNIQYF,TGTGCCAAAGGGGGCTCCTTAGCCAAAAACATTCAGTACTTC
-,TRBJ1-1,TRBV6-5,-,CASSYRRDTLEAFF,TGTGCCAGCAGTTACAGAAGGGACACGCTTGAAGCTTTCTTT
-,TRBJ2-7,TRBV21-1,-,CASSKADGEQGEPYEQYF,TGTGCCAGCAGCAAAGCCGATGGGGAACAGGGGGAGCCCTACGAGCAGTACTTC
-,TRBJ2-3,TRBV7-3,-,CASSDGGTDTQYF,TGTGCCAGCAGCGACGGGGGCACAGATACGCAGTATTTT
-,TRBJ1-4,TRBV21-1,-,CASSKGPPRAATNEKLFF,TGTGCCAGCAGCAAAGGACCCCCCAGGGCCGCAACTAATGAAAAACTGTTTTTT
-,TRBJ1-3,TRBV5-5,-,CASSLVGTVSGNTIYF,TGTGCCAGCAGCTTGGTAGGGACGGTCTCTGGAAACACCATATATTTT
-,TRBJ2-7,TRBV27,-,CASRGQGYLEQYF,TGTGCCAGCAGAGGCCAGGGTTACTTGGAGCAGTACTTC